This T cell receptor (beta chain) appears in the sequencing data of a study of shared clonotypes between healthy human individuals. The study's findings and limits: Clonotype sharing among donors, it was expected, would be affected by sequencing depth.

Replicate PCRs from sorted subsets contained roughly 200 ng DNA, which is around 29,000 T cell genomes. Sequencing used immunoSEQ multiplex PCR; TCRdb keeps in-frame clones, though not all of them. The table lists around 1,000,000 clones, roughly 80% of them singletons. Only a few counts were recorded for this clone. Antigen: not known. J was trimmed by 3 bases and V by 7 bases; bases with no gene match: 5. The CDR3 has 13 residues. CDR1 and CDR2 from the germline V gene are SQVTM and ANQGSEA. The sequencing sample was made of memory CD4+ T cells from PBMCs. The sample's subset: CD45RA-negative fraction. This sequence joins TRBV29-1 and TRBJ2-3, with 9 bases matching TRBD2. This receptor was taken from a man younger than 30 in good health. Some clones in this sample may be carry-over from other donors' samples. This CDR3 is CSGDSGGTDTQYF. DNA of the CDR3: TGCAGCGGGGATAGCGGGGGAACAGATACGCAGTATTTT.